The TCR beta chain described here comes from a study of tumor and adjacent non-tumor tissue in lung cancer. This clonotype came up a few times. One base away lies a much larger clone, so this may be a sequencing read error. Germline CDR1 is MNHEY and CDR2 is SVGAGI. Trimming removed 0 bases from V and 6 bases from J, with 13 bases in between. The CDR3 sequence is 15 residues long. No cell sorting was done before RNA was extracted from the tissue. Three rounds of nested PCR, following a modified ARM-PCR protocol, produced the TCRbeta library. TCRdb ran MiXCR on the multiplex PCR reads and lists one entry per CDR3 protein. The table records approximately 120,000 distinct CDR3 sequences, roughly 67% of them present only once.

Sequencing input: lung tumor tissue. The gene calls are TRBV6-5 and TRBJ2-3; D possibly uses TRBD1 or TRBD2 (5 bases each). This sequence originates from a young man with non-small cell lung cancer. The DNA of the CDR3 is TGTGCCAGCAGTTACTCGAGGCCTGGGACGGATACGCAGTATTTT. Amino acids: CASSYSRPGTDTQYF.